The 18 T cell receptor beta chains in this list originate from one sample, sequenced in a study of beta chain features in type 1 diabetes. Expressed TCRB transcripts got sequenced, as all isolated RNA was reverse transcribed. Measured with immunoSEQ multiplex PCR; TCRdb has only the in-frame clones, and not every one. The data show some 330,000 clones, approximately 10% seen once. Sequenced sample: naive CD4+ T cells from blood. Receptors originate from a woman between 25 and 40 years old in good health.

This rearrangement joins TRBV19 to TRBJ2-5; TRBD2 aligns across 7 bases. V was clipped by 6 bases and J by 5 bases; unmatched bases: 12. This CDR3 has 15 residues. Looked up from germline, CDR1 is LNHDA and CDR2 is SQIVND (reference sequence). CDR3 nucleotide sequence: TGTGCCAGTAGCCTATTGAACGGGAGGCCGGAGACCCAGTACTTC. Protein: CASSLLNGRPETQYF.

This clone came up a few times. The V gene is TRBV9, the J gene TRBJ2-1, with 11 bases aligning to TRBD2. The CDR3 consists of 19 residues. J gave up 2 bases and V 0 bases, and 10 bases lay outside the gene matches. Germline assignment: CDR1 SGDLS and CDR2 YYNGEE. In DNA, the CDR3 is TGTGCCAGCAGCGTAGCGAGTAGCGGGAGGGCCGGAACCTACAATGAGCAGTTCTTC. Translated: CASSVASSGRAGTYNEQFF.

This chain links TRBV19 with TRBJ2-1, with a possible D match to TRBD2 (6 bases). Per germline, CDR1 LNHDA and CDR2 SQIVND (reference sequence). The CDR3 is 15 residues long. V shed 3 bases and J shed 7 bases, with 16 bases lying between them. CDR3: CASSIRTGVANEQFF. CDR3 DNA: TGTGCCAGTAGTATCAGGACGGGAGTGGCAAATGAGCAGTTCTTC.

This clone was observed a few times. This sequence joins TRBV7-3 and TRBJ2-1, with 7 bases fitting TRBD2. The V segment lost 1 base and the J segment 7 bases; nucleotides outside the gene matches: 7. Germline V CDR1 and CDR2: SGHTA, FQGTGA. The CDR3 spans 15 residues. The CDR3 is CASSLSRGSMNEQFF. DNA for the CDR3: TGTGCCAGCAGCTTAAGCCGCGGGAGTATGAATGAGCAGTTCTTC.

This clone has only a few counts. The chain links TRBV7-9 to TRBJ2-4; D unresolved. In germline, CDR1 is SEHNR, CDR2 FQNEAQ (reference sequence). Trimming cost V 10 bases and J 3 bases, with 19 bases left between them. The CDR3 extends over 15 amino acids. CDR3: CATEKRNNGKNIQYF. The CDR3 DNA reads TGTGCCACCGAAAAACGTAACAATGGCAAAAACATTCAGTACTTC.

This clone was observed a handful of times. The chain carries TRBV28 and TRBJ2-5; TRBD2 agrees at 7 bases. Looked up from germline, CDR1 is MDHEN and CDR2 is SYDVKM. This CDR3 has 13 residues. With V trimmed by 6 bases and J by 4 bases, 5 bases remained unmatched. This CDR3 reads CASSLTSPETQYF. DNA for the CDR3: TGTGCCAGCAGCCTGACTAGCCCAGAGACCCAGTACTTC.

The V and J genes are TRBV9 and TRBJ2-5; D is ambiguous. CDR3 size: 15 residues. V was trimmed by 2 bases and J by 2 bases, leaving 13 bases between them. Germline V lookup: CDR1 SGDLS, CDR2 YYNGEE. The CDR3 bases are TGTGCCAGCAGCGTCTTCCTCGGCGGTCAAGAGACCCAGTACTTC. Translating it yields CASSVFLGGQETQYF. Drawing the rest from reference TRBV9 and TRBJ2-5, the complete variable domain is DSGVTQTPKHLITATGQRVTLRCSPRSGDLSVYWYQQSLDQGLQFLIQYYNGEERAKGNILERFSAQQFPDLHSELNLSSLELGDSALYFCASSVFLGGQETQYFGPGTRLLVL.

This clone was observed a few times. The J gene is TRBJ2-4, the V gene TRBV19; 7 bases match TRBD1. The CDR3 is 14 residues long. Germline V gives CDR1 LNHDA, CDR2 SQIVND (reference sequence). Trimming cost V 4 bases and J 9 bases; bases outside gene matches: 9. For the CDR3, the DNA is TGTGCCAGTAGTAGAGGACAGGACTGGAGCATTCAGTACTTC. Its translation is CASSRGQDWSIQYF. The whole variable domain, remainder taken from reference TRBV19 and TRBJ2-4, is DGGITQSPKYLFRKEGQNVTLSCEQNLNHDAMYWYRQDPGQGLRLIYYSQIVNDFQKGDIAEGYSVSREKKESFPLTVTSAQKNPTAFYLCASSRGQDWSIQYFGAGTRLSVL.

The chain is built from TRBV7-2 and TRBJ2-5; D perhaps matches TRBD2 (6 bases). The V end was cut by 5 bases, the J end by 2 bases, with 9 bases between. Germline CDR1 reads SGHTA; CDR2 reads FQGNSA. This CDR3 comprises 13 residues. DNA for the CDR3: TGTGCCAGCAGCCCTAGCGCACAAGAGACCCAGTACTTC. This translates into CASSPSAQETQYF.

The chain has TRBV9 and TRBJ2-2; D call uncertain. The CDR3 consists of 14 residues. The germline V and J ends were trimmed by 0 bases and 4 bases, with 7 bases remaining between them. Per the germline V gene, CDR1 is SGDLS and CDR2 is YYNGEE. CDR3 DNA sequence: TGTGCCAGCAGCGTAGTTAGCTCCACCGGGGAGCTGTTTTTT. Protein product: CASSVVSSTGELFF.

This clone was detected only a few times. This sequence joins TRBV25-1 and TRBJ2-3, with D hard to call. With 1 base removed from V and 11 bases from J, the gap between germline ends came to 7 bases. The CDR3 runs to 11 residues. Per the germline V gene, CDR1 is MGHDK and CDR2 is SYGVNS. The CDR3 nucleotides are TGTGCCAGCAGTGAATTAGTAATGCAGTATTTT. It is translated as CASSELVMQYF.

The chain carries TRBV4-2 and TRBJ2-5; a weak D match, TRBD2 (6 bases). CDR1 is LGHNA and CDR2 is YNFKEQ in the germline V gene. The CDR3 is 16 residues long. Trimming pared 4 bases from V and 0 bases from J, leaving 15 bases between. In nucleotides, the CDR3 is TGTGCCAGCAGCCCTGGCGGGACGGGGTACCAAGAGACCCAGTACTTC. Translation gives CASSPGGTGYQETQYF.

This clone was observed a few times. The V and J genes are TRBV7-3 and TRBJ2-7, with D perhaps matching TRBD1 (5 bases). V was clipped by 2 bases and J by 3 bases, with 5 bases between them. The germline V gene encodes CDR1 SGHTA and CDR2 FQGTGA. The CDR3 extends over 12 amino acids. The DNA of the CDR3 is TGTGCCAGCAGCTTACAGGGCTACGAGCAGTACTTC. Its translation: CASSLQGYEQYF.

This clone was detected once. V gene TRBV2 combines with J gene TRBJ1-2; 8 positions agree with TRBD1. Germline V gene lookup returns CDR1 SNHLY and CDR2 FYNNEI. The V segment lost 5 bases and the J segment 3 bases; nucleotides outside the gene matches: 5. The CDR3 contains 14 residues. CDR3 sequence reads: CASSRQGADYGYTF. The CDR3 coding sequence is TGTGCCAGCAGTCGCCAGGGGGCGGACTATGGCTACACCTTC.

This clone was detected many times. V usage is TRBV29-1 and J usage is TRBJ2-1, with unresolved D. The CDR3 contains 8 residues. Germline V gene sequence: CDR1 SQVTM, CDR2 ANQGSEA. V was clipped by 7 bases and J by 8 bases, with 3 bases between them. CDR3 bases: TGCAGCGCGGATGAGCAGTTCTTC. Translation gives CSADEQFF.

The rearrangement uses TRBV7-2 and TRBJ2-7, with TRBD1 matching 8 bases. Trimming removed 4 bases from V and 7 bases from J; junction bases left unmatched: 9. Per the germline V gene, CDR1 is SGHTA and CDR2 is FQGNSA. The CDR3 loop spans 14 amino acids. The CDR3: CASSWPGQALEQYF. CDR3 nucleotide sequence: TGTGCCAGCAGCTGGCCGGGACAGGCGTTGGAGCAGTACTTC.

This clone was seen only a few times. V usage is TRBV27 and J usage is TRBJ2-1, with TRBD1 matching 9 bases. The trim removed 1 base at V and 8 bases at J, leaving 15 bases unmatched. The germline V gene encodes CDR1 MNHEY and CDR2 SMNVEV (reference sequence). This CDR3 comprises 18 residues. Here the CDR3 DNA reads TGTGCCAGCAGTTTATTCTCAATCCCGGGACAGGGTACGGATGAGCAGTTCTTC. Its protein product is CASSLFSIPGQGTDEQFF.

This clone was seen only a few times. The genes are TRBV7-8 and TRBJ2-1, with 7 bases lining up with TRBD2. The CDR3 sequence is 17 residues long. The germline V gene encodes CDR1 SGHVS and CDR2 FQNEAQ. Germline trimming cut 4 bases from V and 0 bases from J; bases unmatched to any gene: 9. The CDR3 DNA follows: TGTGCCAGCAGCTCCGCCCCGGGACTAAGCTCCTACAATGAGCAGTTCTTC. Translation: CASSSAPGLSSYNEQFF.